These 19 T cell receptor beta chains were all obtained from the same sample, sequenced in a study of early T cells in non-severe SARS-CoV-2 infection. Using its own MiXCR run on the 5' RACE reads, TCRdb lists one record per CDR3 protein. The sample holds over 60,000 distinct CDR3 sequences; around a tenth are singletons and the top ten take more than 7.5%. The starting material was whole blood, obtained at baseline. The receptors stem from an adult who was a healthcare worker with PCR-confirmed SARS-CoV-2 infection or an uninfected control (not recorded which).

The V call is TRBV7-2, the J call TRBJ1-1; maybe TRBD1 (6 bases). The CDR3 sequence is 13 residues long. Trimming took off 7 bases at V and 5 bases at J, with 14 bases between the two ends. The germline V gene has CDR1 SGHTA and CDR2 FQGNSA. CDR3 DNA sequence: TGTGCCAGCAACCTAAACAGGGATACTGAAGCTTTCTTT. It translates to CASNLNRDTEAFF. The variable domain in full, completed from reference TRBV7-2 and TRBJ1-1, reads GAGVSQSPSNKVTEKGKDVELRCDPISGHTALYWYRQSLGQGLEFLIYFQGNSAPDKSGLPSDRFSAERTGGSVSTLTIQRTQQEDSAVYLCASNLNRDTEAFFGQGTRLTVV.

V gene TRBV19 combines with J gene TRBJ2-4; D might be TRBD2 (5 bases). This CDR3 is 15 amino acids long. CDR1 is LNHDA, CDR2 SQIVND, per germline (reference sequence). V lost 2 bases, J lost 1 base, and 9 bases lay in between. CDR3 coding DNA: TGTGCCAGTAGTATATTCAGAGGGGCCAAAAACATTCAGTACTTC. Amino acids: CASSIFRGAKNIQYF. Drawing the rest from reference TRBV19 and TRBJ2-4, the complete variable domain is DGGITQSPKYLFRKEGQNVTLSCEQNLNHDAMYWYRQDPGQGLRLIYYSQIVNDFQKGDIAEGYSVSREKKESFPLTVTSAQKNPTAFYLCASSIFRGAKNIQYFGAGTRLSVL.

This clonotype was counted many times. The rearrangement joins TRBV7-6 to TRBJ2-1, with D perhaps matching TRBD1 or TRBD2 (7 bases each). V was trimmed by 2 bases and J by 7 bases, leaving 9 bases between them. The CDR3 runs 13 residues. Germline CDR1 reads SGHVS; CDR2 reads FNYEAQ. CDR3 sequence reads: CASSLQGGNEQFF. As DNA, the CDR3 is TGTGCCAGCAGCTTACAGGGGGGGAATGAGCAGTTCTTC.

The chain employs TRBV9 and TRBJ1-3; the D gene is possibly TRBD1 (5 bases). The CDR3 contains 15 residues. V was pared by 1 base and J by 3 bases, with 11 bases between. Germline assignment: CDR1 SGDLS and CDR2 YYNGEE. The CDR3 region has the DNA TGTGCCAGCAGCGTATATGGGGACGTTGGAAACACCATATATTTT. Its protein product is CASSVYGDVGNTIYF.

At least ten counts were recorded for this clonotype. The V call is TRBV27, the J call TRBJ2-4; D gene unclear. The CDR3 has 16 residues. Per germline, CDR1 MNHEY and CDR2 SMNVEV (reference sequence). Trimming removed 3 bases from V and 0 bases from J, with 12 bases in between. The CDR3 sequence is CASSFRAELAKNIQYF. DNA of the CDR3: TGTGCCAGCAGTTTTAGGGCAGAATTAGCCAAAAACATTCAGTACTTC.

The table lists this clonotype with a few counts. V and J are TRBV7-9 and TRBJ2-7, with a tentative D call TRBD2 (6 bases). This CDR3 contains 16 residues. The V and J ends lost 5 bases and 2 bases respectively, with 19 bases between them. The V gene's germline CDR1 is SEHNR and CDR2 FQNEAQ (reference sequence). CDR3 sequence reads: CASSAMAGMQPYEQYF. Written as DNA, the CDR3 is TGTGCCAGCAGCGCCATGGCGGGGATGCAGCCCTACGAGCAGTACTTC. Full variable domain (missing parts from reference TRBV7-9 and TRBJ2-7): DTGVSQNPRHKITKRGQNVTFRCDPISEHNRLYWYRQTLGQGPEFLTYFQNEAQLEKSRLLSDRFSAERPKGSFSTLEIQRTEQGDSAMYLCASSAMAGMQPYEQYFGPGTRLTVT.

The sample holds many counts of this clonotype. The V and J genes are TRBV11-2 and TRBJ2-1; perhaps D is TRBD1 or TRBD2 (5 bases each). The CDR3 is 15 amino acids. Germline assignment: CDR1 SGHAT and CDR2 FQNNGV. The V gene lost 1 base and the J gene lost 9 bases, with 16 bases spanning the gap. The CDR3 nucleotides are TGTGCCAGCAGCTTAGTCGTATCAGGGAGAGGTGAGCAGTTCTTC. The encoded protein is CASSLVVSGRGEQFF.

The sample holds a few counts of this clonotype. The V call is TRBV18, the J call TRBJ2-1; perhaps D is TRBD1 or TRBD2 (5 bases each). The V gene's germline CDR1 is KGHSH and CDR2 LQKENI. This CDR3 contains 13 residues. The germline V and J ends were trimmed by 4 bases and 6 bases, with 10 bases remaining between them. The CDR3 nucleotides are TGTGCCAGCTCACGTGGGGACCTCAATGAGCAGTTCTTC. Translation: CASSRGDLNEQFF.

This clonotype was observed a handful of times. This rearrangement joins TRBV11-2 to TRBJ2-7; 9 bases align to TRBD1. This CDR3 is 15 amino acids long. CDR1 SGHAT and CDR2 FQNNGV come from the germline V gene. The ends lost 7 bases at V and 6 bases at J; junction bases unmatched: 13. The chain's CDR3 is CASTPGQGKFFEQYF. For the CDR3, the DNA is TGTGCCAGCACCCCCGGACAGGGGAAATTTTTCGAGCAGTACTTC.

CDR3 in amino acids: CASSPQGLETQYF. CDR3 coding DNA: TGTGCCAGCAGCCCACAGGGGCTGGAGACCCAGTACTTC. The V and J genes are TRBV7-2 and TRBJ2-5, with 7 positions matching TRBD1. CDR3 size: 13 residues. Germline V gene sequence: CDR1 SGHTA, CDR2 FQGNSA. After removal of 5 bases from V and 5 bases from J, the junction contained 5 bases not matched to a gene. Complete variable domain (other parts from reference TRBV7-2 and TRBJ2-5): GAGVSQSPSNKVTEKGKDVELRCDPISGHTALYWYRQSLGQGLEFLIYFQGNSAPDKSGLPSDRFSAERTGGSVSTLTIQRTQQEDSAVYLCASSPQGLETQYFGPGTRLLVL.

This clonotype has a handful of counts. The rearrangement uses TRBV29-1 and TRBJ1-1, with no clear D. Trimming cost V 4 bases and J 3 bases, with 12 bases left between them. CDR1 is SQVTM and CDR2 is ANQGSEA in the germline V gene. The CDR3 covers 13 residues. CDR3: CSVGRRWDTEAFF. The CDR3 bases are TGCAGCGTTGGGCGCCGGTGGGACACTGAAGCTTTCTTT.

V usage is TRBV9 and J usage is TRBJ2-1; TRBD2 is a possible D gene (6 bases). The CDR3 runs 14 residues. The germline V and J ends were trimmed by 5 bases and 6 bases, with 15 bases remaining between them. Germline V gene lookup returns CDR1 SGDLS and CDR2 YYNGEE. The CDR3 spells CASSAGSKINEQFF. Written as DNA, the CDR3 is TGTGCCAGCAGTGCCGGGAGCAAAATCAATGAGCAGTTCTTC.

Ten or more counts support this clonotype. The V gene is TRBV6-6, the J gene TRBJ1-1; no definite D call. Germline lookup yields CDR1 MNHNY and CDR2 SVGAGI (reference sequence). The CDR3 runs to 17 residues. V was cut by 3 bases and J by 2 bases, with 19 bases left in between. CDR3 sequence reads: CASSYARGPQDNTEAFF. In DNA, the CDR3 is TGTGCCAGCAGTTATGCCCGAGGGCCCCAGGATAACACTGAAGCTTTCTTT.

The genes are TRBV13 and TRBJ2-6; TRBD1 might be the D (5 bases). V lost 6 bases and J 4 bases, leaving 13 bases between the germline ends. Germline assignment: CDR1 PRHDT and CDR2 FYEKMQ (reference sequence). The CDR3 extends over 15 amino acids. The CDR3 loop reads CASRSRVRGANVLTF. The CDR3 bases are TGTGCCAGCAGAAGCAGGGTGCGAGGGGCCAACGTCCTGACTTTC.

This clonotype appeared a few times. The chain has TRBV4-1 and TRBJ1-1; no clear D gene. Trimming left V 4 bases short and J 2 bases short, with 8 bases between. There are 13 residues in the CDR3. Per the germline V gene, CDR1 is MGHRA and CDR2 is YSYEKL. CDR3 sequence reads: CASSLRANTEAFF. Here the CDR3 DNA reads TGCGCCAGCAGCCTCCGGGCCAACACTGAAGCTTTCTTT.

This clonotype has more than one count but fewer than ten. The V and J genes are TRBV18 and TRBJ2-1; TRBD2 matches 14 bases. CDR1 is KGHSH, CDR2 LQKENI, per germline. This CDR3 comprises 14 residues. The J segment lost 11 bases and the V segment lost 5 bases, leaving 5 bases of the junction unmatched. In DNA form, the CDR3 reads TGTGCCAGCTCATCGGGACTAGCGGGGGACCAGCAGTTCTTC. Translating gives CASSSGLAGDQQFF.

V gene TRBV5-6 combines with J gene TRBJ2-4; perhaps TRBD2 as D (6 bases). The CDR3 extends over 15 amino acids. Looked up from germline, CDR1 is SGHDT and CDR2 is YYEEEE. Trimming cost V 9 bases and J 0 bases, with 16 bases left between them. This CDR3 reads CATGVKAVAKNIQYF. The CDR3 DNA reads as TGTGCCACGGGGGTAAAAGCTGTAGCCAAAAACATTCAGTACTTC.

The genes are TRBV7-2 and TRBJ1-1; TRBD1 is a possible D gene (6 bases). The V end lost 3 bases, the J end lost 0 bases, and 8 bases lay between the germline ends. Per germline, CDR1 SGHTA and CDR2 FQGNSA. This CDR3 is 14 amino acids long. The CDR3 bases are TGTGCCAGCAGCTTGTCAGGGGTGAACACTGAAGCTTTCTTT. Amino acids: CASSLSGVNTEAFF. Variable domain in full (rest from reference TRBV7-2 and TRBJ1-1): GAGVSQSPSNKVTEKGKDVELRCDPISGHTALYWYRQSLGQGLEFLIYFQGNSAPDKSGLPSDRFSAERTGGSVSTLTIQRTQQEDSAVYLCASSLSGVNTEAFFGQGTRLTVV.

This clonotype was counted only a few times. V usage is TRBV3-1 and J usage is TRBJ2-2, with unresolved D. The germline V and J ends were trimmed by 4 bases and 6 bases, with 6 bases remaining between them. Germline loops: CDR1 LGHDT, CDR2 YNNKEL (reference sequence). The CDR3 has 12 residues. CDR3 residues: CASSPPPGELFF. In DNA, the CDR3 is TGTGCCAGCAGCCCCCCTCCCGGGGAGCTGTTTTTT.